Listed below are T cell receptor beta chains from one sample, sequenced in a study of cytomegalovirus exposure and HLA in healthy donors. TCRdb's copy holds only in-frame clones and misses some; the assay was immunoSEQ multiplex PCR. The table has around 180,000 clones, around 80% seen once. The sample comprised PBMCs. All receptors come from a woman aged 25 to 39 in good health and CMV-seropositive. CDR3s include the opening cysteine and the closing phenylalanine or tryptophan. The D gene is left open where the match is weak. For some rows the clone size is stated as once, few or many, or as a class when expanded; others skip it.

>.|once|TRBV5-1|TRBJ2-7
TGCGCCAGCAGCTCGACGGGACATATGAGGGAGCAGTACTTC
CASSSTGHMREQYF
>.|.|TRBV7-2|TRBJ2-5
TGTGCCAGCAGCCCCTCCTGGCAGCAAGAGACCCAGTACTTC
CASSPSWQQETQYF
>TRBD2|.|TRBV9|TRBJ2-7
TGTGCCAGCAGCGCCCGGACTAGCGGGAACTACGAGCAGTACTTC
CASSARTSGNYEQYF
>.|.|TRBV6-5|TRBJ1-1
TGTGCCAGCAGTTCCGGGACAAGATTTGCGAGTTGGGAAGCTTTCTTT
CASSSGTRFASWEAFF
>TRBD1|once|TRBV30|TRBJ2-7
TGTGCCTCATCCGGGACAGGTAACTACGAGCAGTACTTC
CASSGTGNYEQYF
>TRBD1|.|TRBV19|TRBJ2-7
TGTGCCAGTAGTAGGGACAGGGGGCAGTACGAGCAGTACTTC
CASSRDRGQYEQYF
>.|.|TRBV4-2|TRBJ1-2
TGTGCCAGCAGCCAAGGAGTTGACTATGGCTACACCTTC
CASSQGVDYGYTF
>TRBD1|.|TRBV19|TRBJ1-1
TGTGCCAGTAGTATGCTACAGGGGACTGAAGCTTTCTTT
CASSMLQGTEAFF
>.|few|TRBV9|TRBJ2-1
TGTGCCAGCAGTTTTGACGGGAGCTCCTACAATGAGCAGTTCTTC
CASSFDGSSYNEQFF
>.|.|TRBV19|TRBJ2-2
TGTGCCAGTAGTATTGCCAGTCACACCGGGGAGCTGTTTTTT
CASSIASHTGELFF
>TRBD2|.|TRBV5-6|TRBJ2-1
TGTGCCAGCAGCTGGGGACTAGCGGACTCGGAGTTCTTC
CASSWGLADSEFF
>.|.|TRBV11-2|TRBJ2-3
TGTGCCAGCAGCTTAGGGGCACGTGTCGATACGCAGTATTTT
CASSLGARVDTQYF
>.|few|TRBV9|TRBJ1-1
TGTGCCAGCAGCGTACCGTCGGGTACTGAAGCTTTCTTT
CASSVPSGTEAFF
>.|.|TRBV2|TRBJ1-5
TGTGCCAGCAGGAAGACAGATTATAGCAATCAGCCCCAGCATTTT
CASRKTDYSNQPQHF
>TRBD1|.|TRBV15|TRBJ1-2
TGTGCCACCAGCTGGACAGGGGTCTATGGCTACACCTTC
CATSWTGVYGYTF
>TRBD2|once|TRBV27|TRBJ2-7
TGTGCCAGCAGCCCCGGGACTAGGCTCGAGCAGTACTTC
CASSPGTRLEQYF
>.|.|TRBV30|TRBJ2-5
TGTGCCTGGAGTGCGGGACGGGGGAGACCCCAGTACTTC
CAWSAGRGRPQYF
>.|.|TRBV5-4|TRBJ1-4
TGTGCCAGCAGCCCGGGGGGGTTGGTGACTAATGAAAAACTGTTTTTT
CASSPGGLVTNEKLFF
>TRBD2|.|TRBV6-4|TRBJ2-7
TGTGCCAGCACCCCTGTTAGCGGGAGGGCCGCAATACACGAGCAGTACTTC
CASTPVSGRAAIHEQYF
>.|.|TRBV2|TRBJ2-7
TGTGCCAGCAGTGAAACACAATACGAGCAGTACTTC
CASSETQYEQYF
>.|.|TRBV6-5|TRBJ2-5
TGTGCCAGCAGTTACTCCCAGGGATACCAAGAGACCCAGTACTTC
CASSYSQGYQETQYF
>.|.|TRBV6-1|TRBJ2-7
TGTGCCAGCAGTGAAGGGACATCTTACGAGCAGTACTTC
CASSEGTSYEQYF
>TRBD1|.|TRBV25-1|TRBJ1-1
TGTGCCAGCAGTGAATACCCCGGGGGGGGGCAGGGGGGCACTGAAGCTTTCTTT
CASSEYPGGGQGGTEAFF
>TRBD1|.|TRBV9|TRBJ1-2
TGTGCCAGCAGCAAGACAGGGATCAACTATGGCTACACCTTC
CASSKTGINYGYTF
>.|.|TRBV20-1|TRBJ1-2
TGCAGTGCGGCCTCCTATGGCTACACCTTC
CSAASYGYTF
>TRBD1|.|TRBV5-6|TRBJ2-6
TGTGCCAGCAATTCAATAATCGGGACAGAGAGCTCTGGGGCCAACGTCCTGACTTTC
CASNSIIGTESSGANVLTF
>.|.|TRBV7-2|TRBJ2-3
TGTGCCAGCTCCTGGCCGAGCGGGCTCACAGATACGCAGTATTTT
CASSWPSGLTDTQYF
>.|.|TRBV27|TRBJ2-7
TGTGCCAGCAGTTTGGGGCTTGAACAGTACTTC
CASSLGLEQYF
>.|.|TRBV29-1|TRBJ1-2
TGCAGCGTTGAAGATTTAACAACCTTCTATGGCTACACCTTC
CSVEDLTTFYGYTF
>.|.|TRBV2|TRBJ1-5
TGTGCCAGCAAGGATCTAGGGGTTGGCAATCAGCCCCAGCATTTT
CASKDLGVGNQPQHF
>TRBD2|.|TRBV5-1|TRBJ2-5
TGCGCCAGCAGCTTGACCAATCGACTAGCGATTGGGGAGACCCAGTACTTC
CASSLTNRLAIGETQYF
>.|.|TRBV29-1|TRBJ1-1
TGCAGCGCCCGGAGGCCGAAAGACACTGAAGCTTTCTTT
CSARRPKDTEAFF
>.|few|TRBV6-5|TRBJ2-5
TGTGCCAGCAGTACCCCCGACAGGATGAGGAAGACCCAGTACTTC
CASSTPDRMRKTQYF
>TRBD2|once|TRBV29-1|TRBJ2-7
TGCAGCGTTGGGTCTAGCGGCTCCTACGAGCAGTACTTC
CSVGSSGSYEQYF
>.|.|TRBV5-1|TRBJ2-1
TGCGCCAGCAACCCTCGGACAGTTGGAGGCTACAATGAGCAGTTCTTC
CASNPRTVGGYNEQFF
>TRBD1|.|TRBV10-3|TRBJ1-1
TGTGCCATCAGGGCAGGGGGCTCGGAGAACACTGAAGCTTTCTTT
CAIRAGGSENTEAFF
>TRBD2|.|TRBV29-1|TRBJ2-1
TGCAGCGTTGAAGGGCGGGAGGGCCGGTCCTACAATGAGCAGTTCTTC
CSVEGREGRSYNEQFF
>TRBD2|.|TRBV11-2|TRBJ2-1
TGTGCCAGCATCGGACTAGCGGGATTGGAGCAGTTCTTC
CASIGLAGLEQFF
>.|.|TRBV6-1|TRBJ2-1
TGTGCCAGCAGTGAAGCAGCCAGGTACAATGAGCAGTTCTTC
CASSEAARYNEQFF
>TRBD2|.|TRBV5-4|TRBJ2-7
TGTGCCAGCAGCTTGGGGGGACTAGCGGGGACCTACGAGCAGTACTTC
CASSLGGLAGTYEQYF
>TRBD1|.|TRBV2|TRBJ2-5
TGTGCCAGCAGTGATACAGGGGTTTGGGAGACCCAGTACTTC
CASSDTGVWETQYF
>TRBD1|.|TRBV10-2|TRBJ1-5
TGCGCCAGCAGTCCAGAGGGGGCCAGTAAGAATCAGCCCCAGCATTTT
CASSPEGASKNQPQHF
>TRBD2|.|TRBV7-2|TRBJ2-5
TGTGCCAGCAGCTCCCCACTAGCGGGCCAAGAGACCCAGTACTTC
CASSSPLAGQETQYF
>TRBD1|.|TRBV5-1|TRBJ1-1
TGCGCCAGCAGCCCTCAAGGACAGGGGGCAGGTGAAGCTTTCTTT
CASSPQGQGAGEAFF
>.|.|TRBV11-2|TRBJ1-1
TGTGCCAGCAGCTTAGACCCACCGGGCACTGAAGCTTTCTTT
CASSLDPPGTEAFF
>.|.|TRBV30|TRBJ1-3
TGTGCCTGGAGTCAGGGCCCCGGAAACACCATATATTTT
CAWSQGPGNTIYF
>TRBD1|.|TRBV30|TRBJ1-2
TGTGCCTGGGGCCCTAGGACAGGAAGCATTAACTATGGCTACACCTTC
CAWGPRTGSINYGYTF
>.|few|TRBV29-1|TRBJ2-5
TGCAGCGAAGAGGACAGCCAAGAGACCCAGTACTTC
CSEEDSQETQYF